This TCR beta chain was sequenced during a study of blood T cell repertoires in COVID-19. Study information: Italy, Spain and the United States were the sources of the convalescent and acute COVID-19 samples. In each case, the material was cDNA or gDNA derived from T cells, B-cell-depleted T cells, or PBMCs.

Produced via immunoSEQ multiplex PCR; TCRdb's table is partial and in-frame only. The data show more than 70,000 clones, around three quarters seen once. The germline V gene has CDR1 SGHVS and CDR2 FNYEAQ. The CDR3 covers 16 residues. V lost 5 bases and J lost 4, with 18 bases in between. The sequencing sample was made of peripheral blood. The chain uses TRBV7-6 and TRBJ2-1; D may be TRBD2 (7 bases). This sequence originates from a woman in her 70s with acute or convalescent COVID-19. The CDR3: CASSPVLAGAYNEQFF. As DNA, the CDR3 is TGTGCCAGCAGCCCCGTGCTGGCGGGGGCTTACAATGAGCAGTTCTTC.